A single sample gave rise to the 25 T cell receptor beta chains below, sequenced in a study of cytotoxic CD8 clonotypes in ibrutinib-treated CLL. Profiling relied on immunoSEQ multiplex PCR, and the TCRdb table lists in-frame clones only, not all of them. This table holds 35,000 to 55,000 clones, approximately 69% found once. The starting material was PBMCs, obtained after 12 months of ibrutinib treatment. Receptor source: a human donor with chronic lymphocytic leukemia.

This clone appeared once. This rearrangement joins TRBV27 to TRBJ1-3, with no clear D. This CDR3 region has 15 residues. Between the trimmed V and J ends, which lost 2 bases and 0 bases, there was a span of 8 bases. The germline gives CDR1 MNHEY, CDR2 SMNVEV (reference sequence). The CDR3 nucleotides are TGTGCCAGCAGTTTACGAGCTACCTCTGGAAACACCATATATTTT. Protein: CASSLRATSGNTIYF.

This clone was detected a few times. The CDR3 DNA reads TGTGCCAGTAGTATGAGGCAGGGTGGCGGTAATTCACCCCTCCACTTT. This codes for CASSMRQGGGNSPLHF. The rearrangement links TRBV19 to TRBJ1-6; a weak D match, TRBD1 (5 bases). The CDR3 contains 16 residues. V lost 3 bases and J lost 6, with 15 bases in between. In germline, CDR1 is LNHDA, CDR2 SQIVND (reference sequence).

The CDR3 nucleotides read TGTGCCAGCAGCTTAAAAGGGGTGTTTGGCTACACCTTC. The encoded protein is CASSLKGVFGYTF. The chain is built from TRBV7-9 and TRBJ1-2; D is possibly TRBD1 (5 bases). Trimming removed 2 bases at V and 7 bases at J, with 11 bases between. CDR1 SEHNR and CDR2 FQNEAQ come from the germline V gene (reference sequence). This CDR3 region has 13 residues.

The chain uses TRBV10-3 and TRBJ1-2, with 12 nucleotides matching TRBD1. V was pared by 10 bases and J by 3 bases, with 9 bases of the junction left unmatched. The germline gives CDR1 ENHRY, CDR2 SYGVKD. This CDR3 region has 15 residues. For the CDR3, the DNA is TGTGCCACCTCGGGACAGGGGGCGTTGGACTATGGCTACACCTTC. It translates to CATSGQGALDYGYTF.

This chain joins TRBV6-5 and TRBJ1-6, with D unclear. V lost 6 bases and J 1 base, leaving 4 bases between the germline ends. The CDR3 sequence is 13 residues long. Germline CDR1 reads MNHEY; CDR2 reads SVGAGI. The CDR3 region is CASRESYNSPLHF. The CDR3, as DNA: TGTGCCAGCAGGGAGTCCTATAATTCACCCCTCCACTTT.

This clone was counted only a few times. As DNA, the CDR3 is TGTGCCAGCAGCTTAAGCGGGACAGGCCTCAAGAAGACCCAGTACTTC. Its translation: CASSLSGTGLKKTQYF. The chain recombines TRBV7-8 with TRBJ2-5; maybe TRBD1 (8 bases). The germline V gene encodes CDR1 SGHVS and CDR2 FQNEAQ. V lost 2 bases to trimming and J lost 6 bases, with 19 bases between them. CDR3 length: 16 residues.

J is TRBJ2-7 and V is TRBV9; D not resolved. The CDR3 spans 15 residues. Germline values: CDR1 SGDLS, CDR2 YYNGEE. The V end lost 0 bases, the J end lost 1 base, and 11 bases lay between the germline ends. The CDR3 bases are TGTGCCAGCAGCGTAGGGGGTTCGGCTTCCTACGAGCAGTACTTC. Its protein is CASSVGGSASYEQYF.

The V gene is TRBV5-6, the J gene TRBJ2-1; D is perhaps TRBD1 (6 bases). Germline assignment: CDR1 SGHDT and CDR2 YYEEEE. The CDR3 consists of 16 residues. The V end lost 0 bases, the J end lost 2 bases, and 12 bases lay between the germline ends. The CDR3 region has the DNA TGTGCCAGCAGCTTGGATGGGACATCGACCTACAATGAGCAGTTCTTC. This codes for CASSLDGTSTYNEQFF.

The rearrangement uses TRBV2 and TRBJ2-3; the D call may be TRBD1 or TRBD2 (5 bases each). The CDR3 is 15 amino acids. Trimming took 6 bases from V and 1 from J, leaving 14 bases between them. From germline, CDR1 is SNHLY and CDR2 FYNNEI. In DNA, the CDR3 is TGTGCCAGCAGCGGGACCCGGCGAGGCACAGATACGCAGTATTTT. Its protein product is CASSGTRRGTDTQYF. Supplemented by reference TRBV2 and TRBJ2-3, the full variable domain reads EPEVTQTPSHQVTQMGQEVILRCVPISNHLYFYWYRQILGQKVEFLVSFYNNEISEKSEIFDDQFSVERPDGSNFTLKIRSTKLEDSAMYFCASSGTRRGTDTQYFGPGTRLTVL.

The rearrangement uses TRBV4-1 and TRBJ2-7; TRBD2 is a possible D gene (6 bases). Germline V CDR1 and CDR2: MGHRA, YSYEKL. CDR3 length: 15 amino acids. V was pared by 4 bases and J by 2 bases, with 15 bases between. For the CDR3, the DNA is TGCGCCAGCAGCCCGTCAGGGACGGGGGCCTACGAGCAGTACTTC. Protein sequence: CASSPSGTGAYEQYF.

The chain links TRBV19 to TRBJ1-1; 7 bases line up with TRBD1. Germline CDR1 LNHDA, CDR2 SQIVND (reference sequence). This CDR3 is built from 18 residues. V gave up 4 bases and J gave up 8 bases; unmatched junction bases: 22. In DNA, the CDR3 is TGTGCCAGTAGTACCCCCTCCGTTATGACAGGGACCCAGGGCGAAGCTTTCTTT. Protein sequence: CASSTPSVMTGTQGEAFF.

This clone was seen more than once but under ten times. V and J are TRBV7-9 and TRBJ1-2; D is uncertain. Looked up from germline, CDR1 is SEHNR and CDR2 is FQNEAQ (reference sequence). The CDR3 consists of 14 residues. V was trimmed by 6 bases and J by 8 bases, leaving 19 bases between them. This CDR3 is CASREDVSGRGYTF. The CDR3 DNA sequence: TGTGCCAGCAGGGAGGACGTCTCGGGTAGGGGCTACACCTTC.

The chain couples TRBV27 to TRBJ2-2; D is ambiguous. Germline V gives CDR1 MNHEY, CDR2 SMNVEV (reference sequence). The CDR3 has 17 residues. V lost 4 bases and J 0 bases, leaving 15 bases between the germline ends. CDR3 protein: CASSYSLLITNTGELFF. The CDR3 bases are TGTGCCAGCAGTTATTCGCTACTCATTACGAACACCGGGGAGCTGTTTTTT.

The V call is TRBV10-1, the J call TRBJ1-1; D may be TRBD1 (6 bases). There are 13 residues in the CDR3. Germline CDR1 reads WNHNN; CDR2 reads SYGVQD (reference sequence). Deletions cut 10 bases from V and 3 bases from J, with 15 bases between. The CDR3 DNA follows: TGCGCCACCTCGAAAGGGGGATACACTGAAGCTTTCTTT. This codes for CATSKGGYTEAFF.

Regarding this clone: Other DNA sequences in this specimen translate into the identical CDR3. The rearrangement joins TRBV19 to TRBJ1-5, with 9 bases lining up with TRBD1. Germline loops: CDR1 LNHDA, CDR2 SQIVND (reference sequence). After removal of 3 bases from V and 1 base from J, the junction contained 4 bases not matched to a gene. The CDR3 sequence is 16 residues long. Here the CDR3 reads CASSMGTGRSNQPQHF. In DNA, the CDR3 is TGTGCCAGTAGTATGGGGACAGGGAGAAGCAATCAGCCCCAGCATTTT.

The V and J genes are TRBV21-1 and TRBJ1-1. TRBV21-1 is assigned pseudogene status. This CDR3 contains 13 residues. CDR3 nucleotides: TGTGCCAGCAGCAAAGAAGGGAACACTGAAGCTTTCTTT. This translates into CASSKEGNTEAFF.

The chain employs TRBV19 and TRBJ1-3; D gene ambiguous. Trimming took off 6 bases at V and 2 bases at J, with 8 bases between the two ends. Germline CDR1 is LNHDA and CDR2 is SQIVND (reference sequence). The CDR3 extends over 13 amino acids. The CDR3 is CASRRDTGNTIYF. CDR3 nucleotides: TGTGCCAGTAGGCGCGATACTGGAAACACCATATATTTT.

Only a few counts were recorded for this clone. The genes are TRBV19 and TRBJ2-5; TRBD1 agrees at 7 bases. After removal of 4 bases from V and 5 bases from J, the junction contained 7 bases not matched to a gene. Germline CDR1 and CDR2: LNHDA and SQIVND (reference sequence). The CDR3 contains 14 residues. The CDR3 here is CASSRTGDWETQYF. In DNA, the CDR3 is TGTGCCAGTAGTAGAACAGGGGATTGGGAGACCCAGTACTTC.

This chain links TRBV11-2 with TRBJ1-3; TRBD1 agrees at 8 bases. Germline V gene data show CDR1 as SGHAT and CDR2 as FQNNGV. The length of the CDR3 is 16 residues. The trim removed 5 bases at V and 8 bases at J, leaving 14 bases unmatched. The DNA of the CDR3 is TGTGCCAGCAGCCCTACTGGGGGGACAGGCGGTCACACCATATATTTT. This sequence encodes CASSPTGGTGGHTIYF.

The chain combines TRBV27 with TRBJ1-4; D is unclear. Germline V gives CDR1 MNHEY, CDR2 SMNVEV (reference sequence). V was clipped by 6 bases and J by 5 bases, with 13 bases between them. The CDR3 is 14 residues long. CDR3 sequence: CASRVSHANEKLFF. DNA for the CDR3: TGTGCCAGCAGAGTCAGCCATGCGAATGAAAAACTGTTTTTT.

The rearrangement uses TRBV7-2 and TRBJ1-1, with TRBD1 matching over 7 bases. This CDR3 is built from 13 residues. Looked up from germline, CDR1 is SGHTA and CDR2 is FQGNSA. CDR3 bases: TGTGCGGTGAGGGGGCTTCTTGACACTGAAGCTTTCTTT. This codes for CAVRGLLDTEAFF.

This CDR3 reads CAWSSRDRPFQNSPLHF. Written as DNA, the CDR3 is TGTGCCTGGAGTTCCAGGGACAGACCCTTCCAGAATTCACCCCTCCACTTT. The V call is TRBV30, the J call TRBJ1-6; 7 bases align to TRBD1. V was pared by 2 bases and J by 7 bases, with 14 bases of the junction left unmatched. The length of the CDR3 is 17 residues. Looked up from germline, CDR1 is GTSNPN and CDR2 is SVGIG (reference sequence).

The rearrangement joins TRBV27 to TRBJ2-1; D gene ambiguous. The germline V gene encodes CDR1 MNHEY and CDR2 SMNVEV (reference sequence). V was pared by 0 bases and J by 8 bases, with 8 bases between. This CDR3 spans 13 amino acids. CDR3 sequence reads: CASSLSPSHEQFF. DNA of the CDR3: TGTGCCAGCAGTTTATCGCCAAGCCATGAGCAGTTCTTC.

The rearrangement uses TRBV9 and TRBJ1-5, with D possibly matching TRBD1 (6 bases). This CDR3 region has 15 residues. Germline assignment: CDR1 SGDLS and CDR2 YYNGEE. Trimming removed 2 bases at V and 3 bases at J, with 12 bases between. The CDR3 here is CASSVGGPHNQPQHF. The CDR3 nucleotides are TGTGCCAGCAGCGTCGGGGGGCCCCACAATCAGCCCCAGCATTTT.

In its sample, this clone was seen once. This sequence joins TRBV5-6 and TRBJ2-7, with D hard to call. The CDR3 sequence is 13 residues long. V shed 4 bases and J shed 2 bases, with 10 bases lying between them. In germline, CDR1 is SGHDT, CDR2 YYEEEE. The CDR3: CASSQTVTYEQYF. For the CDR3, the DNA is TGTGCCAGCAGCCAAACAGTTACCTACGAGCAGTACTTC.